This T cell receptor (beta chain) is drawn from a study of brain T cells in children with intractable seizures (dated by TCRdb to the early 2020s). For the wider study: As a first screen for immune gene transcripts, resected brain tissue from 40 to 60 pediatric epilepsy surgery cases was run on a NanoString immunology panel. About 70% of the 12 selected surgery cases also had pre-surgery blood sequenced, which left four cases with brain tissue only.

On the study overall, not on this receptor specifically: Because sequencing depth differed between pre- and post-surgery blood, the absence of clones from the pre-surgery sample may reflect undersampling. Viral specificity was inferred solely from CDR3 sequence similarity, and the HCMV serostatus of the patients was not known.

Remarks on this clone: Its antigen has not been determined. Per-base qualities were not stored, and no clone one base away is much larger.

Taken from the germline V gene (reference sequence), the CDR1 and CDR2 loops are GTSNPN and SVGIG. From V the trimming removes 8 bases and from J it removes 2 bases, while the gene matches leave 20 bases of the junction unaccounted for. Including the terminal cysteine and phenylalanine, the CDR3 comprises 19 residues. The read is trimmed to its CDR3 DNA, 57 bases read in frame from base 1. Read against the paper, the sample's time point label means: blood from clinic visit 5 months post-surgery; TSC patient then seizure free. The surgery cases with the highest brain T cell transcript signatures were chosen for TCR beta chain sequencing of brain tissue, and also of blood when blood was available. Before surgery, the patients had been given at least one anti-epileptic drug. The TCR-sequenced patients were children whose drug-resistant epilepsy was caused by tuberous sclerosis complex, focal cortical dysplasia, Rasmussen encephalitis or hemimegalencephaly. The Monarch genomic DNA purification kit was used to extract bulk genomic DNA from unsorted brain tissue and whole blood.

The immunoSEQ assay was applied to genomic DNA to generate the TCR beta chain sequences. Per the source publication's procedure: CDR3 sequences that did not begin with the conserved framework cysteine at position 104 were removed by hand. To get clonality, the normalized Shannon's Diversity Index was subtracted from one, giving values from 0 (maximal diversity) to 1 (oligoclonal). To check whether a given CDR3 had different frequencies in two samples, for example brain versus blood, chi-squared comparison-of-proportions tests were used. Public clonotypes were found by searching immuneACCESS, and the VDJdb browser was used to assess similarity to known antiviral clonotypes. In TCRdb, the immuneACCESS table is reduced to in-frame sequences with V and J assigned. These tables do not hold every clone; where another copy was compared, an unresolved V gene accounts for under half, and the others remain unexplained. Clone size and V and J calls were adopted from that table, with D and trimming inferred from the DNA. This sample is represented by approximately 330,000 clones; about 94% of them were singletons. Clones ranked in the top ten supply roughly 5.8% of the sample.

This TCR derives from a boy in the first two years of life with tuberous sclerosis and intractable seizures. The V and J genes are TRBV30 and TRBJ2-7; 14 central bases correspond to TRBD2. Sequencing used peripheral blood, obtained about 5 months after surgery. The CDR3 in this case is CARSHSFTLGLAGAYEQYF. The nucleotide sequence is TGTGCCCGATCGCACTCTTTCACCCTGGGACTAGCGGGAGCCTACGAGCAGTACTTC.